This T cell receptor beta chain was obtained from a study of T-cell memory formation after mild COVID-19. Across the study: TCR clusters were mostly donor specific. Study-wide findings and caveats: Mainly CM and EM harbored the contracting CD4+ clones; mainly EMRA harbored the CD8+ ones. That cross-reactive memory joined was suggested by some responding clones appearing in pre-infection memory.

TCRdb itself ran the 5' RACE reads through MiXCR, one entry per CDR3 protein. This table has approximately 50,000 distinct CDR3 sequences, less than 15% appearing once. This clonotype was detected many times. Antigen specificity is unknown. Sequencing was performed on PBMCs or a T cell subset sorted from them (not recorded which). This TCR was recovered from a young man who had mild COVID-19 (a few samples of this study predate the infection). Cell type and time point are not known.

The chain's CDR3 is CASSLQGQDNQPQHF. The CDR3 DNA reads TGTGCCAGCAGTCTCCAGGGACAGGACAATCAGCCCCAGCATTTT. The gene calls are TRBV12-3 or TRBV12-4 and TRBJ1-5; 8 positions agree with TRBD1. After removal of 5 bases from V and 3 bases from J, the junction contained 6 bases not matched to a gene. The CDR3 consists of 15 residues.